A single sample is the source of the 14 T cell receptor beta chains below, sequenced in a study of blood T cell repertoires in COVID-19. Libraries were prepared by immunoSEQ multiplex PCR; TCRdb keeps only in-frame clonotypes and omits some of them. Altogether approximately 190,000 clones are present, 82% being singletons, with the ten largest covering around 8%. Sequencing was done on a sample of peripheral blood. The source is a woman aged 55-75 years with COVID-19, enrolled during active disease.

The chain joins TRBV5-4 to TRBJ2-1; 10 bases agree with TRBD1. CDR1 is SGHNT, CDR2 YYREEE, per germline (reference sequence). With V trimmed by 5 bases and J by 7 bases, 12 bases remained unmatched. The CDR3 is 16 residues long. CDR3 DNA: TGTGCCAGCAGATCCTATGGGACAGGGGTTGTGAATGAGCAGTTCTTC. Translating it yields CASRSYGTGVVNEQFF.

V usage is TRBV11-2 and J usage is TRBJ2-7, with 7 bases aligning to TRBD2. Germline trimming cut 7 bases from V and 4 bases from J; bases unmatched to any gene: 13. Germline values: CDR1 SGHAT, CDR2 FQNNGV. The CDR3 has 15 amino acids. For the CDR3, the DNA is TGTGCCAGCACCCGTGTCGGGACTATACCTTACGAGCAGTACTTC. Protein sequence: CASTRVGTIPYEQYF.

The gene calls are TRBV6-1 and TRBJ1-2, with D tentatively TRBD1 (5 bases). The CDR3 is made up of 19 amino acids. Germline-derived CDR1 and CDR2 are MNHNS and SASEGT. Trimming took 0 bases from V and 3 from J, leaving 23 bases between them. The CDR3 sequence: CASSEALQGLTSKDYGYTF. Here the CDR3 DNA reads TGTGCCAGCAGTGAAGCGCTTCAGGGCCTTACCAGTAAGGACTATGGCTACACCTTC.

This clone was seen once. This chain's CDR3 is CASSSPGQDYYGYTF. The CDR3 bases are TGTGCCAGCAGTTCCCCGGGACAGGATTACTATGGCTACACCTTC. The chain employs TRBV28 and TRBJ1-2; 8 positions match TRBD1. V shed 4 bases, J shed 3 bases, and the junction held 7 bases outside the gene matches. The CDR3 covers 15 residues. Germline V lookup: CDR1 MDHEN, CDR2 SYDVKM.

The CDR3 here is CASSSQQGNTGELFF. The CDR3 DNA reads TGTGCCAGCAGCTCACAACAGGGGAATACCGGGGAGCTGTTTTTT. The J gene is TRBJ2-2, the V gene TRBV11-3; TRBD1 matches 7 bases. Germline values: CDR1 SGHNT, CDR2 YENEEA. Unmatched junction bases numbered 7, after V lost 4 bases and J lost 5 bases. CDR3 length equals 15 residues.

The chain has TRBV18 and TRBJ2-3, with no clear D. The V end lost 6 bases, the J end lost 0 bases, and 7 bases lay between the germline ends. Per germline, CDR1 KGHSH and CDR2 LQKENI. This CDR3 has 13 residues. This chain's CDR3 is CASSSHSTDTQYF. For the CDR3, the DNA is TGTGCCAGCTCTTCACACAGCACAGATACGCAGTATTTT.

The gene calls are TRBV21-1 and TRBJ2-3; the listed D gene, TRBD1, was not tested against the DNA. TRBV21-1 is listed as a pseudogene. The CDR3 contains 16 residues. CDR3 loop: CASSPSPRVSTDTQYF. CDR3 coding DNA: TGTGCCAGCAGTCCAAGTCCCAGGGTTAGCACAGATACGCAGTATTTT.

This clone was found many times. CDR3 in amino acids: CASSLMSGKETQYF. The CDR3 DNA reads TGTGCCAGCAGCTTAATGTCCGGGAAAGAGACCCAGTACTTC. The chain recombines TRBV5-4 with TRBJ2-5, with D possibly TRBD2 on 5 matching bases. Germline-derived CDR1 and CDR2 are SGHNT and YYREEE (reference sequence). This CDR3 region has 14 residues. V gave up 2 bases and J gave up 3 bases, with 11 bases separating them.

This clone was recorded a few times. The chain has TRBV27 and TRBJ2-7, with 10 bases identical to TRBD1. CDR1 is MNHEY and CDR2 is SMNVEV in the germline V gene (reference sequence). This CDR3 is 18 amino acids long. V dropped 4 bases and J dropped 5; count of bases not matched to a gene: 17. The CDR3 DNA sequence: TGTGCCAGCAGTTCCGCCCCCGGGACAGGGGTCAGCTTCCACGAGCAGTACTTC. Translated: CASSSAPGTGVSFHEQYF.

The genes are TRBV13 and TRBJ2-1, with 11 bases aligning to TRBD2. Germline V gives CDR1 PRHDT, CDR2 FYEKMQ (reference sequence). Losses at the gene ends were 0 bases for V and 9 bases for J; bases not matched to a gene: 19. CDR3 size: 20 residues. The chain's CDR3 is CASSLGRITSGGEFGGEQFF. CDR3 sequence (DNA): TGTGCCAGCAGCTTAGGCAGGATAACTAGCGGGGGAGAATTTGGTGGTGAGCAGTTCTTC.

The chain has TRBV5-6 and TRBJ1-2; the D gene is possibly TRBD1 (5 bases). Germline CDR1 SGHDT, CDR2 YYEEEE. Trimming cost V 5 bases and J 0 bases, with 17 bases left between them. This CDR3 is 16 amino acids long. The CDR3 region is CASSWEATEANYGYTF. CDR3 DNA sequence: TGTGCCAGCAGTTGGGAAGCGACAGAAGCTAACTATGGCTACACCTTC. The whole variable domain, filled in from reference TRBV5-6 and TRBJ1-2, reads DAGVTQSPTHLIKTRGQQVTLRCSPKSGHDTVSWYQQALGQGPQFIFQYYEEEERQRGNFPDRFSGHQFPNYSSELNVNALLLGDSALYLCASSWEATEANYGYTFGSGTRLTVV.

The chain uses TRBV12-3 or TRBV12-4 and TRBJ1-2; tentatively, D is TRBD1 (5 bases). This CDR3 is 12 amino acids long. The CDR3 is CASGRSFYGYTF. CDR3 DNA: TGTGCTTCAGGGAGGTCCTTCTATGGCTACACCTTC.

This clone was seen just once. This rearrangement joins TRBV6-4 to TRBJ2-1; D unresolved. Trimming took off 6 bases at V and 6 bases at J, with 12 bases between the two ends. The CDR3 length is 13 residues. From germline, CDR1 is MRHNA and CDR2 SNTAGT. CDR3 sequence reads: CASSLALGNEQFF. CDR3 DNA sequence: TGTGCCAGCAGCTTAGCCCTCGGCAATGAGCAGTTCTTC.

The chain uses TRBV19 and TRBJ1-2; no clear D. Germline V gene data show CDR1 as LNHDA and CDR2 as SQIVND (reference sequence). There are 16 residues in the CDR3. The germline V and J ends were trimmed by 1 base and 6 bases, with 18 bases remaining between them. This CDR3 is CASSIVGFAMEDGYTF. The CDR3 DNA reads TGTGCCAGTAGTATAGTAGGTTTTGCGATGGAGGATGGCTACACCTTC. The full variable domain, in which reference TRBV19 and TRBJ1-2 provide the parts outside the CDR3, is DGGITQSPKYLFRKEGQNVTLSCEQNLNHDAMYWYRQDPGQGLRLIYYSQIVNDFQKGDIAEGYSVSREKKESFPLTVTSAQKNPTAFYLCASSIVGFAMEDGYTFGSGTRLTVV.